A single sample is the source of the 23 T cell receptor beta chains below, sequenced in a study of identical twins. TCRdb redid the calling of the 5' RACE reads with MiXCR, one entry per CDR3 protein. The sample consists of 450,000 to 650,000 distinct CDR3 sequences, approximately 9.6% of them appearing once. These data are also associated with another study on yellow fever vaccine responses in identical twins.

Specimen: PBMCs. The receptors come from a woman in her late teens or twenties in good health.

This chain links TRBV28 with TRBJ2-2; TRBD2 is a possible D gene (5 bases). Trimming removed 2 bases at V and 4 bases at J, with 11 bases between. This CDR3 region has 15 residues. The germline CDR1 and CDR2 sequences are MDHEN and SYDVKM. The CDR3 DNA reads TGTGCCAGCAGTTTACAGACTCGGGGCACCGGGGAGCTGTTTTTT. This sequence encodes CASSLQTRGTGELFF.

This clonotype has more than one count but fewer than ten. J is TRBJ2-3 and V is TRBV6-1; 9 bases are a match to TRBD1. CDR1 and CDR2 (germline): MNHNS, SASEGT. Trimming took 7 bases from V and 3 from J; bases not matched to a gene: 5. The CDR3 is 14 amino acids. The CDR3 region has the DNA TGTGCCAGCACCCCGACAGGGGGGACAGATACGCAGTATTTT. Amino acids: CASTPTGGTDTQYF.

This clonotype was counted a few times. This chain uses TRBV20-1 with TRBJ2-7, with TRBD2 as a possible D gene (5 bases). The V and J ends lost 6 bases and 0 bases respectively, with 12 bases between them. This CDR3 is 13 amino acids long. Germline CDR1 is DFQATT and CDR2 is SNEGSKA (reference sequence). The CDR3 DNA reads as TGCAGTGCCCGGGGTGCCAGCTCCTACGAGCAGTACTTC. As protein: CSARGASSYEQYF.

This clonotype was picked up a small number of times. The chain carries TRBV11-2 and TRBJ2-1, with 8 bases that match TRBD1. Germline values: CDR1 SGHAT, CDR2 FQNNGV. CDR3 size: 14 residues. V was clipped by 5 bases and J by 6 bases; unmatched bases: 6. The CDR3 protein is CASSTRQGSNEQFF. The CDR3 coding sequence is TGTGCCAGCAGCACACGACAGGGGAGCAATGAGCAGTTCTTC.

This clonotype appeared many times. The genes are TRBV20-1 and TRBJ2-7, with 8 nucleotides matching TRBD2. The CDR3 covers 13 residues. CDR1 and CDR2 (germline): DFQATT, SNEGSKA (reference sequence). The junction had 3 bases not matched to a gene; V was cut back by 1 base and J by 4 bases. CDR3 region: CSARAGGQYEQYF. The CDR3 coding sequence is TGCAGTGCTAGAGCGGGAGGGCAGTACGAGCAGTACTTC.

This clonotype was counted ten times or more. The J gene is TRBJ2-3, the V gene TRBV20-1; 12 bases match TRBD2. Germline loops: CDR1 DFQATT, CDR2 SNEGSKA (reference sequence). J gave up 6 bases and V 2 bases, and 9 bases lay outside the gene matches. The CDR3 covers 16 residues. CDR3 in DNA: TGCAGTGCTAGATCTGGCACTAGCGGGGGGTACGATACGCAGTATTTT. Its protein product is CSARSGTSGGYDTQYF.

The V call is TRBV20-1, the J call TRBJ2-7; perhaps TRBD2 as D (6 bases). CDR3 length: 11 amino acids. Trimming left V 6 bases short and J 3 bases short, with 9 bases between. Germline V lookup: CDR1 DFQATT, CDR2 SNEGSKA (reference sequence). In nucleotides, the CDR3 is TGCAGTGCAAGACTAGTCTACGAGCAGTACTTC. This translates into CSARLVYEQYF.

In the case of this clonotype: Sequence at one end of the junction differs from germline and may be a read error. The chain joins TRBV6-5 to TRBJ2-5; TRBD1 matches at 10 bases. The germline V gene encodes CDR1 MNHEY and CDR2 SVGAGI. The CDR3 has 14 amino acids. This CDR3 is CTSSWDRGKKTQYF. The CDR3 bases are TGTACCAGCAGTTGGGACAGGGGTAAAAAGACCCAGTACTTC.

The chain joins TRBV15 to TRBJ2-5; 7 positions match TRBD2. J lost 5 bases, V lost 1 base, and 10 bases had no gene match. CDR1 is LNHNV and CDR2 is YYDKDF in the germline V gene (reference sequence). The length of the CDR3 is 16 residues. The CDR3 coding sequence is TGTGCCACCAGCAGAGGGGATAGCGGGCGATGGGAGACCCAGTACTTC. Protein: CATSRGDSGRWETQYF.

The rearrangement links TRBV28 to TRBJ2-1; D is possibly TRBD2 (5 bases). CDR3 length: 13 residues. Germline CDR1 reads MDHEN; CDR2 reads SYDVKM. Trimming removed 5 bases from V and 7 bases from J, with 12 bases in between. CDR3 loop: CASSLALRNEQFF. The CDR3 DNA reads as TGTGCCAGCAGTCTAGCTCTCAGGAATGAGCAGTTCTTC.

The chain is built from TRBV6-2 or TRBV6-3 and TRBJ2-5; D is ambiguous. CDR1 and CDR2 from the germline V gene are MNHEY and SVGEGT. The CDR3 runs to 16 residues. V was pared by 0 bases and J by 2 bases, with 13 bases between. This chain's CDR3 is CASSYSITDLQETQYF. For the CDR3, the DNA is TGTGCCAGCAGTTACTCGATAACAGATCTTCAAGAGACCCAGTACTTC.

This clonotype occurred a few times. The chain carries TRBV28 and TRBJ1-1, with D possibly being TRBD1 (6 bases). Trimming took 5 bases from V and 1 from J, leaving 11 bases between them. The germline CDR1 and CDR2 sequences are MDHEN and SYDVKM. The CDR3 runs 14 residues. For the CDR3, the DNA is TGTGCCAGCAGTAATACAGGGACGAACACTGAAGCTTTCTTT. It specifies CASSNTGTNTEAFF.

This clonotype was counted only a few times. The chain links TRBV7-9 to TRBJ2-3; 8 positions match TRBD2. The length of the CDR3 is 17 residues. J lost 2 bases, V lost 7 bases, and 14 bases had no gene match. Germline CDR1 reads SEHNR; CDR2 reads FQNEAQ (reference sequence). Written as DNA, the CDR3 is TGTGCCAGCACCTCAGGGTCCAGCGGGAGAACCACAGATACGCAGTATTTT. Its translation is CASTSGSSGRTTDTQYF.

The rearrangement uses TRBV4-3 and TRBJ2-1, with TRBD2 identical over 7 bases. J was trimmed by 0 bases and V by 2 bases; bases with no gene match: 7. Germline CDR1 reads LGHNA; CDR2 reads YSLEER. This CDR3 is built from 17 residues. This CDR3 reads CASSQFPAGSSYNEQFF. The CDR3 nucleotides read TGCGCCAGCAGCCAATTTCCAGCGGGGAGCTCCTACAATGAGCAGTTCTTC.

The rearrangement joins TRBV21-1 to TRBJ2-3; the DNA was not used to check the table's D call, TRBD2. TRBV21-1 is an annotated pseudogene. The CDR3 is 19 amino acids. For the CDR3, the DNA is TGTGCCAGCAGGTGTCCGGGACTAGCGGGAGCTACTAGCACAGATACGCAGTATTTT. The encoded protein is CASRCPGLAGATSTDTQYF.

This clonotype was seen only a few times. The chain employs TRBV5-1 and TRBJ1-5, with D maybe TRBD1 (6 bases). The germline V gene encodes CDR1 SGHRS and CDR2 YFSETQ. The CDR3 covers 15 residues. Trimming pared 4 bases from V and 7 bases from J, leaving 18 bases between. The CDR3 sequence is CASSGRGGPGQPQHF. For the CDR3, the DNA is TGCGCCAGCAGCGGCCGGGGGGGGCCAGGACAGCCCCAGCATTTT.

This clonotype was seen at least ten times. The chain couples TRBV29-1 to TRBJ2-1; 10 nucleotides agree with TRBD2. With V trimmed by 6 bases and J by 4 bases, 6 bases remained unmatched. Germline CDR1 SQVTM, CDR2 ANQGSEA. The CDR3 is 14 amino acids. CDR3 DNA: TGCAGCGTGGAACTAGCGGGGCTTTACAATGAGCAGTTCTTC. It encodes CSVELAGLYNEQFF.

This clonotype appeared a few times. The chain couples TRBV12-3 or TRBV12-4 to TRBJ2-3; D possibly matches TRBD1 or TRBD2 (6 bases each). CDR3 size: 16 residues. V lost 2 bases to trimming and J lost 0 bases, with 12 bases between them. The CDR3 nucleotides read TGTGCCAGCAGTTTAATCGGGGGCCTGAGCACAGATACGCAGTATTTT. Translating it yields CASSLIGGLSTDTQYF.

This clonotype was found a few times. This chain links TRBV29-1 with TRBJ2-5; D possibly matches TRBD1 or TRBD2 (5 bases each). Trimming stripped 0 bases from V and 3 bases from J, with 11 bases between. Germline lookup yields CDR1 SQVTM and CDR2 ANQGSEA. CDR3 length: 14 residues. Here the CDR3 DNA reads TGCAGCGTTGAAGATCTTGTGGGGGAAGAGACCCAGTACTTC. Translating it yields CSVEDLVGEETQYF.

The rearrangement joins TRBV7-2 to TRBJ2-5; 11 bases match TRBD1. The CDR3 is 15 amino acids. Germline V CDR1 and CDR2: SGHTA, FQGNSA. With 3 bases clipped from V and 4 bases from J, the junction kept 4 bases outside the gene matches. This CDR3 is CASSFGTGGGETQYF. DNA for the CDR3: TGTGCCAGCAGCTTTGGGACAGGGGGAGGAGAGACCCAGTACTTC.

This clonotype has only a few counts. The rearrangement joins TRBV29-1 to TRBJ1-3; D not certain. Germline V gene lookup returns CDR1 SQVTM and CDR2 ANQGSEA. V was pared by 4 bases and J by 0 bases, with 7 bases between. The CDR3 runs to 13 residues. The CDR3 is CSVGHSSGNTIYF. Here the CDR3 DNA reads TGCAGCGTTGGTCACAGCTCTGGAAACACCATATATTTT.

The table lists this clonotype with a few counts. V usage is TRBV5-6 and J usage is TRBJ2-6; D gene unclear. CDR1 SGHDT and CDR2 YYEEEE come from the germline V gene. Trimming took 7 bases from V and 1 from J, leaving 9 bases between them. This CDR3 is 14 amino acids long. The CDR3 DNA sequence: TGTGCCAGCGAAAAAGGGTCTGGGGCCAACGTCCTGACTTTC. Its protein is CASEKGSGANVLTF.

This clonotype was recorded a few times. The chain has TRBV30 and TRBJ2-7, with D tentatively TRBD1 (5 bases). The CDR3 runs 13 residues. V lost 0 bases to trimming and J lost 2 bases, with 8 bases between them. The germline V gene encodes CDR1 GTSNPN and CDR2 SVGIG (reference sequence). The CDR3 DNA sequence: TGTGCCTGGAGTGTACAGGTCGCCTACGAGCAGTACTTC. As protein: CAWSVQVAYEQYF.